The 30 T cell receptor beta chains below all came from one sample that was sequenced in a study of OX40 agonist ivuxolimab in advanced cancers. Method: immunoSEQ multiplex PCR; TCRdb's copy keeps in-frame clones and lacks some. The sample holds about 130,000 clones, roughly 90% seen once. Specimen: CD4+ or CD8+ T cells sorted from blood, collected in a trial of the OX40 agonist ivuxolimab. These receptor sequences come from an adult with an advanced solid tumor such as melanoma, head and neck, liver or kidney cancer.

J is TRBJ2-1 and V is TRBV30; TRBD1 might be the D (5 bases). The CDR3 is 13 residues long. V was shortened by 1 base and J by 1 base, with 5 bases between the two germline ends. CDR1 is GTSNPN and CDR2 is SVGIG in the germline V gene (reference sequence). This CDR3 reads CAWSGTSYNEQFF. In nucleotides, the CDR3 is TGTGCCTGGAGTGGGACATCCTACAATGAGCAGTTCTTC. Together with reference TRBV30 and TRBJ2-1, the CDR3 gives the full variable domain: SQTIHQWPATLVQPVGSPLSLECTVEGTSNPNLYWYRQAAGRGLQLLFYSVGIGQISSEVPQNLSASRPQDRQFILSSKKLLLSDSGFYLCAWSGTSYNEQFFGPGTRLTVL.

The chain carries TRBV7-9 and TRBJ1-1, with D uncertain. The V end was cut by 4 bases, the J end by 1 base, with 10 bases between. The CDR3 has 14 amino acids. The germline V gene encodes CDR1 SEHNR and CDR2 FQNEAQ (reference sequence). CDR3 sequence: CASSSPGGNTEAFF. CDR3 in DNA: TGTGCCAGCAGCTCCCCAGGCGGGAACACTGAAGCTTTCTTT.

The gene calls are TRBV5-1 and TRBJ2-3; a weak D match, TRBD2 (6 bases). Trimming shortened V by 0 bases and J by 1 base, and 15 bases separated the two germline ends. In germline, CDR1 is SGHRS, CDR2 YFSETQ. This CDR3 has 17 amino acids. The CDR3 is CASSLDSGASGTDTQYF. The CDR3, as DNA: TGCGCCAGCAGCTTGGATAGCGGAGCTTCGGGCACAGATACGCAGTATTTT.

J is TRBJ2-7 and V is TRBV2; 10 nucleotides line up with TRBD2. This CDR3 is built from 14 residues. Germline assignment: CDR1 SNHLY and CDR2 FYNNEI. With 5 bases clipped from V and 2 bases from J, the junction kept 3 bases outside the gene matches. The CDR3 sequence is CASSSGLATYEQYF. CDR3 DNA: TGTGCCAGCAGTTCGGGACTAGCGACCTACGAGCAGTACTTC. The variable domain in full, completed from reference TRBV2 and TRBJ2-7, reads EPEVTQTPSHQVTQMGQEVILRCVPISNHLYFYWYRQILGQKVEFLVSFYNNEISEKSEIFDDQFSVERPDGSNFTLKIRSTKLEDSAMYFCASSSGLATYEQYFGPGTRLTVT.

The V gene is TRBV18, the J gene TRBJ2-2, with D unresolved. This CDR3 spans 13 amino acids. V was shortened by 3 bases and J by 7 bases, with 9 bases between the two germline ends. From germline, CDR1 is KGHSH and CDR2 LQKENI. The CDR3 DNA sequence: TGTGCCAGCTCACCTCCATCGGGCGGGGAGCTGTTTTTT. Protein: CASSPPSGGELFF.

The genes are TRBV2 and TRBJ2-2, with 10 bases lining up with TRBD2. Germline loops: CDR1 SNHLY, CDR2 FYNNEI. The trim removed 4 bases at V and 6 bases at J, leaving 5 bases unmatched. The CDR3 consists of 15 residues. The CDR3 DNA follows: TGTGCCAGCAGTGTTGCTAGCGGGAGTCCCGGGGAGCTGTTTTTT. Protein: CASSVASGSPGELFF.

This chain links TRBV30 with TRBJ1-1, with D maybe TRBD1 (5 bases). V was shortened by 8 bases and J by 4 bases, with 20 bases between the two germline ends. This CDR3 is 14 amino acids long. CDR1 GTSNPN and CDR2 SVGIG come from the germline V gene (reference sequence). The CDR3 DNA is TGTGCCACGGGAGGGGTTTCAGGGAGCACTGAAGCTTTCTTT. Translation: CATGGVSGSTEAFF.

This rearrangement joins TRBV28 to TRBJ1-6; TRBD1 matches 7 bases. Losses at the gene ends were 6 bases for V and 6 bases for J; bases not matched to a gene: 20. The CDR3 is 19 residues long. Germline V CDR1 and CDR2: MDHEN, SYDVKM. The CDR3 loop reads CASRTYKTGTALPNSPLHF. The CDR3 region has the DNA TGTGCCAGCAGGACGTACAAAACCGGGACAGCCTTACCTAATTCACCCCTCCACTTT.

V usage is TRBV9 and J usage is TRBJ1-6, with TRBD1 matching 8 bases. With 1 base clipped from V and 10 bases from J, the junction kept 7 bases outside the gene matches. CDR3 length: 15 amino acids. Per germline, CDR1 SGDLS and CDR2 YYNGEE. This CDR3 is CASSVLDRGGSPLHF. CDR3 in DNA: TGTGCCAGCAGCGTACTAGACAGGGGCGGGTCACCCCTCCACTTT.

The CDR3 coding sequence is TGTGCCAGCAGCGTAGACGGGACTAACGCCTACGAGCAGTACTTC. It specifies CASSVDGTNAYEQYF. The genes are TRBV9 and TRBJ2-7; 7 bases are a match to TRBD2. The ends lost 0 bases at V and 2 bases at J; junction bases unmatched: 5. Germline V gene sequence: CDR1 SGDLS, CDR2 YYNGEE. The CDR3 is 15 amino acids.

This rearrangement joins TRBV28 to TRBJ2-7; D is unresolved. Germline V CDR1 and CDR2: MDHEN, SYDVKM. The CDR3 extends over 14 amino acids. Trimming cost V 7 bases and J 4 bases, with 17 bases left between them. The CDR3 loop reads CASTDGGSSYEQYF. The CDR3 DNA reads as TGTGCCAGCACAGATGGCGGCAGCAGTTACGAGCAGTACTTC.

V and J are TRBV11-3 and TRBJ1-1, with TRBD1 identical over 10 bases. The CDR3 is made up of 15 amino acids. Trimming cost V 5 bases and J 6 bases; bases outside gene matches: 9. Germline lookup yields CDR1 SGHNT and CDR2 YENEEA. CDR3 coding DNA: TGTGCCAGCAGCCCTCGTGACAGGGGGCCATCTGAAGCTTTCTTT. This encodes CASSPRDRGPSEAFF.

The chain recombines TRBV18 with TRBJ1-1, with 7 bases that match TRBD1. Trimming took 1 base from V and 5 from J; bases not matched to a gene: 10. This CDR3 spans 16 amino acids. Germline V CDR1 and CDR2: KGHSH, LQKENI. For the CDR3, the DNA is TGTGCCAGCTCACCACAGGGGGCGACGACGGGGACTGAAGCTTTCTTT. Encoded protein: CASSPQGATTGTEAFF.

The CDR3 sequence is CASSLRTGQAFF. The CDR3 DNA is TGTGCCAGCAGCTTACGGACAGGGCAAGCTTTCTTT. This chain joins TRBV7-9 and TRBJ1-1; TRBD1 matches at 8 bases. The J segment lost 9 bases and the V segment lost 2 bases, leaving 2 bases of the junction unmatched. The germline V gene encodes CDR1 SEHNR and CDR2 FQNEAQ (reference sequence). The CDR3 contains 12 residues.

The CDR3 sequence is CASSLEVGRAGSYEQYF. In nucleotides, the CDR3 is TGCGCCAGCAGCTTGGAAGTGGGGCGGGCAGGATCCTACGAGCAGTACTTC. The gene calls are TRBV5-1 and TRBJ2-7; D tentatively fits TRBD1 or TRBD2 (5 bases each). CDR1 and CDR2 from the germline V gene are SGHRS and YFSETQ. The V end lost 0 bases, the J end lost 1 base, and 17 bases lay between the germline ends. The CDR3 spans 17 residues.

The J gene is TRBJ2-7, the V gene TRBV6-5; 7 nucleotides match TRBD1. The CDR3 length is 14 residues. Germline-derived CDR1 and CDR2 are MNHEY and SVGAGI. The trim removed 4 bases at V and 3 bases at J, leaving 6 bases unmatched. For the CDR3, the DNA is TGTGCCAGCAGTTTCGACAGGGATCGCTACGAGCAGTACTTC. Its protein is CASSFDRDRYEQYF.

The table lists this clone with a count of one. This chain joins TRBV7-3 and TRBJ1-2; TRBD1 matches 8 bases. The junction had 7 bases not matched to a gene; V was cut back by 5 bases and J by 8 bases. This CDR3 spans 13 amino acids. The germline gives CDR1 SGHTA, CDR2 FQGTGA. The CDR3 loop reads CASSLRQGKGYTF. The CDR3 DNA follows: TGTGCCAGCAGCCTCCGACAGGGGAAGGGCTACACCTTC.

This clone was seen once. This CDR3 reads CASSLGAAALEETQYF. For the CDR3, the DNA is TGTGCCAGCAGTTTGGGAGCGGCAGCCTTAGAGGAGACCCAGTACTTC. The V call is TRBV28, the J call TRBJ2-5, with D possibly matching TRBD2 (5 bases). Trimming pared 3 bases from V and 5 bases from J, leaving 19 bases between. Per germline, CDR1 MDHEN and CDR2 SYDVKM. The CDR3 is made up of 16 amino acids.

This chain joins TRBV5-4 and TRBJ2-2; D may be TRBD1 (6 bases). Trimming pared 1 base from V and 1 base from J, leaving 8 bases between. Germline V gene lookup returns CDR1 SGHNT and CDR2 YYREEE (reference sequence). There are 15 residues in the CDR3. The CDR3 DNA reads TGTGCCAGCAGCTTGAACAGGGAGAACACCGGGGAGCTGTTTTTT. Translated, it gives CASSLNRENTGELFF.

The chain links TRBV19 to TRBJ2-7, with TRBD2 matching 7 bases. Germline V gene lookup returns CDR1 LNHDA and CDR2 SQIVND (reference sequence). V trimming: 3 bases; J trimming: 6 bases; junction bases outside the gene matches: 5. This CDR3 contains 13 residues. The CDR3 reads CASSMGGMREQYF. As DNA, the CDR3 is TGTGCCAGTAGTATGGGGGGGATGCGCGAGCAGTACTTC. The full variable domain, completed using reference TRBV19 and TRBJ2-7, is DGGITQSPKYLFRKEGQNVTLSCEQNLNHDAMYWYRQDPGQGLRLIYYSQIVNDFQKGDIAEGYSVSREKKESFPLTVTSAQKNPTAFYLCASSMGGMREQYFGPGTRLTVT.

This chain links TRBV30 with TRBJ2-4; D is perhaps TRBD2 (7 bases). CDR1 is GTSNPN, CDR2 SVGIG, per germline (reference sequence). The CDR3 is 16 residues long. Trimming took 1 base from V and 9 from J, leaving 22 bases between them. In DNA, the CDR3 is TGTGCCTGGAGTGCACTACGCGGGAGAGGGGGTAGCATTCAGTACTTC. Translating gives CAWSALRGRGGSIQYF. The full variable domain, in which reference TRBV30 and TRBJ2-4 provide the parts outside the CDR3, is SQTIHQWPATLVQPVGSPLSLECTVEGTSNPNLYWYRQAAGRGLQLLFYSVGIGQISSEVPQNLSASRPQDRQFILSSKKLLLSDSGFYLCAWSALRGRGGSIQYFGAGTRLSVL.

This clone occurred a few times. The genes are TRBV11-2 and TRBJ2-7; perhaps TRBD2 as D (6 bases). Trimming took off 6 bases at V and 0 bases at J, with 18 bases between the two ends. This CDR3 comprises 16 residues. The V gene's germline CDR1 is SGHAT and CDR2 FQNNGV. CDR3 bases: TGTGCCAGCAGTCGAAAAGTAGCGGTTAGCTCCTACGAGCAGTACTTC. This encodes CASSRKVAVSSYEQYF.

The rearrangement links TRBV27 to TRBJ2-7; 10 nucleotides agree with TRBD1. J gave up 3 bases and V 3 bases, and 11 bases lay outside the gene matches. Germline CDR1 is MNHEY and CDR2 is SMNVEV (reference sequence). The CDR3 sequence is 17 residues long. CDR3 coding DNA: TGTGCCAGCAGTTTTATTCCTCGACAGGGGGCAGACTACGAGCAGTACTTC. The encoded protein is CASSFIPRQGADYEQYF.

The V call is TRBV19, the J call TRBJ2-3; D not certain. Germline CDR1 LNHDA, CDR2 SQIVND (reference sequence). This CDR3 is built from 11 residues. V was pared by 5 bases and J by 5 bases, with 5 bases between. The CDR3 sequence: CASSGIDTQYF. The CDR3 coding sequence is TGTGCCAGTAGTGGAATAGATACGCAGTATTTT. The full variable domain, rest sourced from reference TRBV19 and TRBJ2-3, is DGGITQSPKYLFRKEGQNVTLSCEQNLNHDAMYWYRQDPGQGLRLIYYSQIVNDFQKGDIAEGYSVSREKKESFPLTVTSAQKNPTAFYLCASSGIDTQYFGPGTRLTVL.

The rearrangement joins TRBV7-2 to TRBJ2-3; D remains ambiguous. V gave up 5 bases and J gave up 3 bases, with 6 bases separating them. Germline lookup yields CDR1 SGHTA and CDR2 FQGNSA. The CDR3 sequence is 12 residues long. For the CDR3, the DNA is TGTGCCAGCAGCCACATGACAGATACGCAGTATTTT. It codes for CASSHMTDTQYF.

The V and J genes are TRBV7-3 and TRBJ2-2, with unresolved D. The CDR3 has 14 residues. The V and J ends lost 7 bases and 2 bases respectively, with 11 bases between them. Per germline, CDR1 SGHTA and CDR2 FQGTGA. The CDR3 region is CASTRMLNTGELFF. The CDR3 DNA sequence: TGTGCCAGCACCCGGATGCTAAACACCGGGGAGCTGTTTTTT.

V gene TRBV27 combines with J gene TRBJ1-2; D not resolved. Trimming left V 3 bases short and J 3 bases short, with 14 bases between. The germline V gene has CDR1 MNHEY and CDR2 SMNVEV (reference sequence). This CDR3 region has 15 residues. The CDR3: CASSFDPPADYGYTF. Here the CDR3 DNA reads TGTGCCAGCAGTTTTGACCCACCCGCAGACTATGGCTACACCTTC.

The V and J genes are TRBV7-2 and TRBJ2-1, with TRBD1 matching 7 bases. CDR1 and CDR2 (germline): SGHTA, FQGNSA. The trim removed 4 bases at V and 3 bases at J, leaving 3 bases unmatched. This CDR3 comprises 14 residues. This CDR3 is CASSSRQGYNEQFF. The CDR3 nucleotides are TGTGCCAGCAGCTCACGACAGGGCTACAATGAGCAGTTCTTC.

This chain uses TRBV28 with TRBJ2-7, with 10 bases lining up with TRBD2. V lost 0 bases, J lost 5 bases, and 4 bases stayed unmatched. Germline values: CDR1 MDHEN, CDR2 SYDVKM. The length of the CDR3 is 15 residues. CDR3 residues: CASSLWASGRNEQYF. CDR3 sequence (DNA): TGTGCCAGCAGTTTATGGGCTAGCGGGAGAAACGAGCAGTACTTC.

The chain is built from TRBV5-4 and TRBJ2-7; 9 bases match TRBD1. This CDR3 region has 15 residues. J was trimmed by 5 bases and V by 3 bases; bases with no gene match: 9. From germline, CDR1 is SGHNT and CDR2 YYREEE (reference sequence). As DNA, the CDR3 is TGTGCCAGCAGCTCAGCGGACAGGGGCCACCACGAGCAGTACTTC. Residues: CASSSADRGHHEQYF.